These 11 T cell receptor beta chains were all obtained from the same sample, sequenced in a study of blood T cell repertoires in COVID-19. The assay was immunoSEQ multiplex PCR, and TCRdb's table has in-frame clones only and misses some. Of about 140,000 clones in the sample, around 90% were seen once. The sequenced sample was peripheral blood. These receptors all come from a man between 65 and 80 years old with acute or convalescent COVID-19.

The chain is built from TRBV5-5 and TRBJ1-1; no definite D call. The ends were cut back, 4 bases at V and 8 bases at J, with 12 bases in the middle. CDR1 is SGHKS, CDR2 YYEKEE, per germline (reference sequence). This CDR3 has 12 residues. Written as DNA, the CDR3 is TGTGCCAGCAGCCCCAGTACCGTCGAAGCTTTCTTT. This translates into CASSPSTVEAFF.

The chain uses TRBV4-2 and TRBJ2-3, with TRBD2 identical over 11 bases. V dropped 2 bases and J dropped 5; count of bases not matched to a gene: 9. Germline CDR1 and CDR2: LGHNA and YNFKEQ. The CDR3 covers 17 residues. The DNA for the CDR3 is TGTGCCAGCAGCCAAAACAAGCTTCTAGCGGGAGGAGATACGCAGTATTTT. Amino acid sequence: CASSQNKLLAGGDTQYF.

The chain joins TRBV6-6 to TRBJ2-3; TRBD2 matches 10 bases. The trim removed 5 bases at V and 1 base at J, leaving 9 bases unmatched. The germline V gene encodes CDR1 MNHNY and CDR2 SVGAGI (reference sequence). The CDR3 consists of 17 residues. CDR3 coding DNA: TGTGCCAGCAGTCCCAGCGGGAGGGCAACGGGCACAGATACGCAGTATTTT. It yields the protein CASSPSGRATGTDTQYF.

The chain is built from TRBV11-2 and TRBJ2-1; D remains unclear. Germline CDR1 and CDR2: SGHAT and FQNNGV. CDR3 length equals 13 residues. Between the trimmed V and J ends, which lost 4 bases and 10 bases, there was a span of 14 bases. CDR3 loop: CASSSNELVEQFF. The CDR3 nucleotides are TGTGCCAGCAGCTCCAATGAGCTAGTAGAGCAGTTCTTC.

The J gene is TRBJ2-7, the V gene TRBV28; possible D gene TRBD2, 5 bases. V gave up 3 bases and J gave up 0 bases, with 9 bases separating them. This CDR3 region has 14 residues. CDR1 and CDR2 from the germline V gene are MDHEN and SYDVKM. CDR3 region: CASSFIATSYEQYF. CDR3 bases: TGTGCCAGCAGTTTCATAGCGACCTCCTACGAGCAGTACTTC.

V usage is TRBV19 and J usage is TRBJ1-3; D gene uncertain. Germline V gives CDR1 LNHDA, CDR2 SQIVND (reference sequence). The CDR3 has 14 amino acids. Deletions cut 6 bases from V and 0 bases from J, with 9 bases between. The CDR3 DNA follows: TGTGCCAGTAGCTCGAGAGTCTCTGGAAACACCATATATTTT. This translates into CASSSRVSGNTIYF.

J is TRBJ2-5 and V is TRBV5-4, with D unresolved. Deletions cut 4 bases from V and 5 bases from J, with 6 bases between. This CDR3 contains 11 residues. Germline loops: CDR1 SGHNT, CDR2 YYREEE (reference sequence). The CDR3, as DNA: TGTGCCAGCAGCGCGAGGGAGACCCAGTACTTC. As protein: CASSARETQYF. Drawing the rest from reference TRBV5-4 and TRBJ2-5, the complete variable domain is ETGVTQSPTHLIKTRGQQVTLRCSSQSGHNTVSWYQQALGQGPQFIFQYYREEENGRGNFPPRFSGLQFPNYSSELNVNALELDDSALYLCASSARETQYFGPGTRLLVL.

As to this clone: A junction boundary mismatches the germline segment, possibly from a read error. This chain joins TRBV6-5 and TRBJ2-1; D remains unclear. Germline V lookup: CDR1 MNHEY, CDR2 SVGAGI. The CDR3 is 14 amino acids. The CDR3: CASSYSYSSNEQFF. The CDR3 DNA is TGTGCCAGCAGTTACTCGTACTCCTCCAATGAGCAGTTCTTC.

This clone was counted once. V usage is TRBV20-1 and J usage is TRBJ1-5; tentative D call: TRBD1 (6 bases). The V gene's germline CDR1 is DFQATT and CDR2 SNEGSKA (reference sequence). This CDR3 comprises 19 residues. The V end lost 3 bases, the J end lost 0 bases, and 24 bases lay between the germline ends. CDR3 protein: CSASIPGGAIDNSNQPQHF. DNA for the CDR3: TGCAGTGCTAGTATCCCCGGGGGGGCGATAGATAATAGCAATCAGCCCCAGCATTTT.

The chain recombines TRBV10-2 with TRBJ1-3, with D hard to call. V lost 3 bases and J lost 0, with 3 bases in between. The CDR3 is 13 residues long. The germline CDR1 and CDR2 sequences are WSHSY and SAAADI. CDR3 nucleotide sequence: TGCGCCAGCAGTGATCTCTCTGGAAACACCATATATTTT. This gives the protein CASSDLSGNTIYF.

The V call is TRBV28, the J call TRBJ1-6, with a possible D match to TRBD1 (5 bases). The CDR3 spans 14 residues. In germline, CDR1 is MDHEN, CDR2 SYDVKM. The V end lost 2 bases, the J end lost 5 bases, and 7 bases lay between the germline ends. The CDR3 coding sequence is TGTGCCAGCAGTTTACCCAGGGATAATTCACCCCTCCACTTT. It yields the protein CASSLPRDNSPLHF.